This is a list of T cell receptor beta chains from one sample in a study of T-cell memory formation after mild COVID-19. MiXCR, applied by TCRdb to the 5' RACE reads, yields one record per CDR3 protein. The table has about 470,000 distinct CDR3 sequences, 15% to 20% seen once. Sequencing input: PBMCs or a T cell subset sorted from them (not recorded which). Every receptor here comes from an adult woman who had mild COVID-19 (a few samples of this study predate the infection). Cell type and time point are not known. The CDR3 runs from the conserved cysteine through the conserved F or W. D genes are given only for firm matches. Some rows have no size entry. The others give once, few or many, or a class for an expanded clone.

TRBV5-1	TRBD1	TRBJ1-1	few	CASSGGQGLMNTEAFF	TGCGCCAGCAGCGGAGGACAGGGACTCATGAACACTGAAGCTTTCTTT
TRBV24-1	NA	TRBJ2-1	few	CATSDPGTATYNEQFF	TGTGCCACCAGTGATCCCGGGACGGCTACCTACAATGAGCAGTTCTTC
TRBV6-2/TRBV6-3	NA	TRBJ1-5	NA	CASSMGSACAF	TGTGCCAGCAGTATGGGCTCCGCTTGTGCATTT
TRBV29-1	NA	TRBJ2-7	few	CSVKDSSYEQYF	TGCAGCGTCAAGGACAGCTCCTACGAGCAGTACTTC
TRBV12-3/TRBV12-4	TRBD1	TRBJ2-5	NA	CASSGTGQGQETQYF	TGTGCCAGCAGCGGTACGGGACAGGGCCAAGAGACCCAGTACTTC
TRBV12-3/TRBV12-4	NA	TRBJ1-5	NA	CASSLTKGNVNQPQHF	TGTGCCAGCAGCTTAACGAAAGGGAATGTCAATCAGCCCCAGCATTTT
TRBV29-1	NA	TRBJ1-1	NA	CSVEPKMNTEAFF	TGCAGCGTTGAACCCAAGATGAACACTGAAGCTTTCTTT
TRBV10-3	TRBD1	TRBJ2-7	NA	CATLGQGFFYEQYF	TGTGCCACACTAGGACAGGGGTTTTTCTACGAGCAGTACTTC
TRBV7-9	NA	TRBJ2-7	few	CASSSSIGEQYF	TGTGCCAGCAGCTCCTCAATTGGCGAGCAGTACTTC
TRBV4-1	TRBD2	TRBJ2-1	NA	CASSPERGGPVNEQFF	TGCGCCAGCAGCCCCGAGCGGGGGGGCCCGGTCAATGAGCAGTTCTTC
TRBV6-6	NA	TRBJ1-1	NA	CASTRRENTEAFF	TGTGCCAGCACCCGCAGGGAGAACACTGAAGCTTTCTTT
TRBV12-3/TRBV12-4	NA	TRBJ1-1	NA	CASSLSTPKPGLRTEAFF	TGTGCCAGCAGTCTCTCAACTCCAAAACCGGGACTGAGAACTGAAGCTTTCTTT
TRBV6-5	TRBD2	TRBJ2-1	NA	CASRTSGTLREFF	TGTGCCAGCAGGACTAGCGGGACTCTTAGGGAGTTCTTC
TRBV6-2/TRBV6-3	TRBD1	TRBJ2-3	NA	CASSSGQVDTDTQYF	TGTGCCAGCAGTTCGGGACAGGTAGACACAGATACGCAGTATTTT
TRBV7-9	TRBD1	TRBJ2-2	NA	CASSSPGTGGTGELFF	TGTGCCAGCAGCTCACCTGGGACAGGTGGGACCGGGGAGCTGTTTTTT
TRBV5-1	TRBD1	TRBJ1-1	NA	CASSLEGAPEAFF	TGCGCCAGCAGCTTAGAGGGGGCCCCTGAAGCTTTCTTT
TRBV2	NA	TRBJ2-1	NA	CASSRPTYNEQFF	TGTGCCAGCAGTCGACCGACCTACAATGAGCAGTTCTTC
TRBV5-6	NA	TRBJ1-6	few	CASSYHGTLHF	TGTGCCAGCAGCTACCACGGCACCCTCCACTTT
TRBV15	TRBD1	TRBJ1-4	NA	CATSRVDRGREKLFF	TGTGCCACCAGCAGAGTGGACAGGGGGCGTGAAAAACTGTTTTTT
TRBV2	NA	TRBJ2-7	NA	CATKEGTKSYEQYF	TGTGCCACCAAAGAGGGGACAAAGTCCTACGAGCAGTACTTC
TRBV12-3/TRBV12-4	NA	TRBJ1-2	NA	CASSSGPYGYTF	TGTGCCAGCAGCTCCGGACCCTATGGCTACACCTTC
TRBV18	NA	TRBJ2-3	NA	CASSAGLARTDTQYF	TGTGCCAGCTCAGCAGGGTTAGCGCGCACAGATACGCAGTATTTT
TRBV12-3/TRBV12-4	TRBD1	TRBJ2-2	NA	CASSRTGETGELFF	TGTGCCAGCAGTCGGACAGGGGAAACCGGGGAGCTGTTTTTT
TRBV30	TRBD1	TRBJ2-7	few	CAWSVSDRGEQYF	TGTGCCTGGAGTGTATCCGACAGGGGCGAGCAGTACTTC
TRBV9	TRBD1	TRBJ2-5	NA	CASSPGGSIQETQYF	TGTGCCAGCAGTCCAGGGGGCTCCATACAAGAGACCCAGTACTTC
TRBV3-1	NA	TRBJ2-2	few	CASRAIGELFF	TGTGCCAGCAGGGCCATTGGGGAGCTGTTTTTT
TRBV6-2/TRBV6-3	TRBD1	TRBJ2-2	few	CASSRTGMNTGELFF	TGTGCCAGCAGCCGGACAGGGATGAACACCGGGGAGCTGTTTTTT
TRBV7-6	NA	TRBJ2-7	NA	CASSTTYRSGGEQYF	TGTGCCAGCAGCACCACTTACCGCTCGGGTGGCGAGCAGTACTTC
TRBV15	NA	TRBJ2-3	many	CATGLNGGDTQYF	TGTGCCACCGGGCTAAATGGGGGAGATACGCAGTATTTT
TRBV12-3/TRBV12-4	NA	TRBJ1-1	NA	CASSFLSTEAFF	TGTGCCAGCAGTTTTTTGAGCACTGAAGCTTTCTTT
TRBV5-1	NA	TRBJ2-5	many	CASSLDRGETQYF	TGCGCCAGCAGCTTGGACAGAGGGGAGACCCAGTACTTC
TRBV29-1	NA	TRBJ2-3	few	CSAGSPIPITDTQYF	TGCAGCGCTGGGTCCCCGATCCCGATCACAGATACGCAGTATTTT
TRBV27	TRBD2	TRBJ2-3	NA	CASRRNPLGLANTPRATDTQYF	TGTGCCAGCAGACGAAACCCCTTAGGACTAGCGAATACTCCCAGAGCCACAGATACGCAGTATTTT
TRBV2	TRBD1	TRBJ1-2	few	CASSLDRGQTF	TGTGCCAGCAGTCTTGACAGGGGTCAAACCTTC
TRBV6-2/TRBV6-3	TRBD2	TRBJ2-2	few	CASRKAGANTGELFF	TGTGCCAGCAGAAAAGCGGGAGCCAACACCGGGGAGCTGTTTTTT
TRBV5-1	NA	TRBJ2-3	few	CASSLVGRPDTQYF	TGCGCCAGCAGCTTGGTGGGGCGTCCAGATACGCAGTATTTT
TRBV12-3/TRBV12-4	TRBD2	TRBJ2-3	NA	CASRPLALPDTQYF	TGTGCCAGCAGGCCACTAGCGTTACCAGATACGCAGTATTTT
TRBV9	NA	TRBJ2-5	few	CASSRRPQETQYF	TGTGCCAGCAGCCGGAGGCCCCAAGAGACCCAGTACTTC
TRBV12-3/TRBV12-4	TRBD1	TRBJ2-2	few	CATFTGQSNTGELFF	TGTGCCACATTTACGGGACAGTCGAACACCGGGGAGCTGTTTTTT
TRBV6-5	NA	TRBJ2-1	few	CASIRGDRRSSYNEQFF	TGTGCCAGCATCCGCGGGGACCGAAGGAGCTCCTACAATGAGCAGTTCTTC
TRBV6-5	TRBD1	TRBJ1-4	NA	CASSYNYGQGAYEKLFF	TGTGCCAGCAGTTACAACTACGGACAGGGGGCGTATGAAAAACTGTTTTTT
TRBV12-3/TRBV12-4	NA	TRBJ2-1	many	CASSLSRNNEQFF	TGTGCCAGCAGTTTAAGCAGAAACAATGAGCAGTTCTTC
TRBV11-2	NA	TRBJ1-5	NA	CASSLEGGTQPQHF	TGTGCCAGCAGCTTAGAGGGGGGAACTCAGCCCCAGCATTTT
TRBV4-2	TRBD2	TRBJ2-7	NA	CASSLWTSGDYEQYF	TGTGCCAGCAGCCTTTGGACTAGCGGGGACTACGAGCAGTACTTC
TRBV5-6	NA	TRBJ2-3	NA	CASSLWAGDTDTQYF	TGTGCCAGCAGCTTGTGGGCAGGGGATACAGATACGCAGTATTTT
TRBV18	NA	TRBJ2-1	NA	CASSSSTYNEQFF	TGTGCCAGCTCAAGCTCGACGTACAATGAGCAGTTCTTC
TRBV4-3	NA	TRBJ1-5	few	CASSQGRSYENSNQPQHF	TGCGCCAGCAGCCAAGGTCGGTCATACGAGAATAGCAATCAGCCCCAGCATTTT
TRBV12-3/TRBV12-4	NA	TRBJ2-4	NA	CASSDPGIKNIQYF	TGTGCCAGCAGCGATCCCGGGATCAAAAACATTCAGTACTTC
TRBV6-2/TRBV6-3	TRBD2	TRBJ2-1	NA	CASSWASGANEQFF	TGTGCCAGCAGTTGGGCTAGCGGGGCCAATGAGCAGTTCTTC
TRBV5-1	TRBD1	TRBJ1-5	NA	CASSWTGTGNQPQHF	TGCGCCAGCAGCTGGACCGGGACAGGGAATCAGCCCCAGCATTTT
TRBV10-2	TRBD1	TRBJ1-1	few	CASIETGFISMNTEAFF	TGCGCCAGCATAGAGACAGGGTTTATCAGCATGAACACTGAAGCTTTCTTT